These T cell receptor beta chains were read from a single sample in a study of siplizumab effects on memory and regulatory T cells. Method: immunoSEQ multiplex PCR; TCRdb's copy keeps in-frame clones and lacks some. The sample lists approximately 9,700 clones, over 40% occurring once. Their target antigens are unknown. The sequenced material came from CFSE-low (dividing) CD8+ T cells sorted from an allogeneic mixed lymphocyte reaction. All receptors come from a human donor in good health; the cells came from an allogeneic mixed lymphocyte reaction. Each CDR3 is given with its conserved first and last residue. The D gene is left open where the match is weak. The size of a clone is reported for some rows only, either as once, few or many, or as a class for expanded clones.

j_gene: TRBJ2-1
d_gene: TRBD2
v_gene: TRBV7-9
abundance: NA
CDR3nt: TGTGCCAGCAGCTTAGGTGTAGCGGGGGGGCGTGAGCAGTTCTTC
CDR3aa: CASSLGVAGGREQFF

j_gene: TRBJ2-3
d_gene: TRBD2
v_gene: TRBV10-3
abundance: NA
CDR3nt: TGTGCCATCAGTGATTCCGACGGGACTAGCGGGGGGACTAGCACAGATACGCAGTATTTT
CDR3aa: CAISDSDGTSGGTSTDTQYF

j_gene: TRBJ2-1
d_gene: NA
v_gene: TRBV27
abundance: medium-sized
CDR3nt: TGTGCCAGCGGACAGTGGGACAATGAGCAGTTCTTC
CDR3aa: CASGQWDNEQFF

j_gene: TRBJ2-3
d_gene: TRBD2
v_gene: TRBV28
abundance: NA
CDR3nt: TGTGCCAGCAGTGTGACTAGCGTAACCACAGATACGCAGTATTTT
CDR3aa: CASSVTSVTTDTQYF

j_gene: TRBJ1-5
d_gene: NA
v_gene: TRBV11-1
abundance: NA
CDR3nt: TGTGCCAGCAGCCCCGCGGATAATCAGCCCCAGCATTTT
CDR3aa: CASSPADNQPQHF

j_gene: TRBJ2-3
d_gene: TRBD1
v_gene: TRBV30
abundance: NA
CDR3nt: TGTGCCTGGAGACGTCCCCGGGACAGGGTACCAGATACGCAGTATTTT
CDR3aa: CAWRRPRDRVPDTQYF

j_gene: TRBJ2-3
d_gene: NA
v_gene: TRBV11-3
abundance: few
CDR3nt: TGTGCCAGCAGCTTAGGAGCAGGGTGGACGCAGTATTTT
CDR3aa: CASSLGAGWTQYF

j_gene: TRBJ2-7
d_gene: NA
v_gene: TRBV6-5
abundance: NA
CDR3nt: TGTGCCAGCAGTTACCTAGGTGTACACGAGCAGTACTTC
CDR3aa: CASSYLGVHEQYF

j_gene: TRBJ1-5
d_gene: NA
v_gene: TRBV7-2
abundance: NA
CDR3nt: TGTGCCAGCAGCTTAAGAGGGATGGGCAATCAGCCCCAGCATTTT
CDR3aa: CASSLRGMGNQPQHF

j_gene: TRBJ1-1
d_gene: NA
v_gene: TRBV19
abundance: NA
CDR3nt: TGTGCCAGTACCTGGACGGTGAACACTGAAGCTTTCTTT
CDR3aa: CASTWTVNTEAFF

j_gene: TRBJ2-5
d_gene: TRBD2
v_gene: TRBV5-6
abundance: NA
CDR3nt: TGTGCCAGCAGAAGACTAGCGGGGGTCCAAGAGACCCAGTACTTC
CDR3aa: CASRRLAGVQETQYF

j_gene: TRBJ2-3
d_gene: TRBD2
v_gene: TRBV4-3
abundance: NA
CDR3nt: TGCGCCAGCAGCCCTAGCGGGGGGGCTGGAGATACGCAGTATTTT
CDR3aa: CASSPSGGAGDTQYF

j_gene: TRBJ2-5
d_gene: TRBD1
v_gene: TRBV5-1
abundance: NA
CDR3nt: TGCGCCAGCAGCTCTAACAGGGGAGAGACCCAGTACTTC
CDR3aa: CASSSNRGETQYF

j_gene: TRBJ1-1
d_gene: NA
v_gene: TRBV27
abundance: few
CDR3nt: TGTGCCAGCAGTTTATCGCAGGGAGGGGAGAACACTGAAGCTTTCTTT
CDR3aa: CASSLSQGGENTEAFF

j_gene: TRBJ1-1
d_gene: NA
v_gene: TRBV5-1
abundance: NA
CDR3nt: TGCGCCAGCAGCTTGGTGGCCCTGAACACTGAAGCTTTCTTT
CDR3aa: CASSLVALNTEAFF

j_gene: TRBJ1-1
d_gene: NA
v_gene: TRBV19
abundance: NA
CDR3nt: TGTGCCAGTGGATTTACACCGAACACTGAAGCTTTCTTT
CDR3aa: CASGFTPNTEAFF

j_gene: TRBJ1-1
d_gene: TRBD1
v_gene: TRBV7-6
abundance: medium-sized
CDR3nt: TGTGCCAGCAGCTTCGGGGACAGGGTTGAAGCTTTCTTT
CDR3aa: CASSFGDRVEAFF

j_gene: TRBJ2-5
d_gene: NA
v_gene: TRBV6-5
abundance: few
CDR3nt: TGTGCCAGCAGCTTCGGGGAGACCCAGTACTTC
CDR3aa: CASSFGETQYF

j_gene: TRBJ2-7
d_gene: NA
v_gene: TRBV4-2
abundance: NA
CDR3nt: TGTGCCAGCAGCCTAGCGGTCCACGAGCAGTACTTC
CDR3aa: CASSLAVHEQYF

j_gene: TRBJ2-3
d_gene: NA
v_gene: TRBV6-1
abundance: NA
CDR3nt: TGTGCCACGGACAACTCTGTAACAGATACGCAGTATTTT
CDR3aa: CATDNSVTDTQYF

j_gene: TRBJ2-4
d_gene: TRBD2
v_gene: TRBV6-6
abundance: NA
CDR3nt: TGTGCCAGCAGTTACGGAGCGGGGGGAAACATTCAGTACTTC
CDR3aa: CASSYGAGGNIQYF

j_gene: TRBJ2-6
d_gene: NA
v_gene: TRBV9
abundance: few
CDR3nt: TGTGCCAGCAGCGGAGCCGGGGCCAACGTCCTGACTTTC
CDR3aa: CASSGAGANVLTF

j_gene: TRBJ2-1
d_gene: NA
v_gene: TRBV10-3
abundance: NA
CDR3nt: TGTGCCATCAGTGAGTCAGGAGTCGTGAACTACAATGAGCAGTTCTTC
CDR3aa: CAISESGVVNYNEQFF

j_gene: TRBJ1-5
d_gene: NA
v_gene: TRBV5-1
abundance: NA
CDR3nt: TGCGCCAGCAGCTTGGAGGGGGATATCAATCAGCCCCAGCATTTT
CDR3aa: CASSLEGDINQPQHF

j_gene: TRBJ2-3
d_gene: TRBD2
v_gene: TRBV4-1
abundance: NA
CDR3nt: TGCGCCAGCAGCCAACTAGCGGGGGAGACAGATACGCAGTATTTT
CDR3aa: CASSQLAGETDTQYF

j_gene: TRBJ2-7
d_gene: NA
v_gene: TRBV5-4
abundance: NA
CDR3nt: TGTGCCAGCAACCCTCGGCTAGCGAGGTACGAGCAGTACTTC
CDR3aa: CASNPRLARYEQYF